This paragraph covers one T cell receptor beta chain sequence. Its antigen is still unknown. This record comes from a study of shared clonotypes between healthy human individuals. Study-wide results and caveats: Non-shared clonotypes showed lower generation probabilities than clonotypes common to all four donors. On the whole, naive subsets had larger estimated richness than memory subsets had.

Assay used: immunoSEQ multiplex PCR; TCRdb lists only in-frame clones, some missing. This table holds a few hundred thousand clones, approximately 97% found once. The source material was naive CD4+ T cells sorted from blood. Subset given: CD45RA+ positively selected. The clonotype originates from a woman in her twenties or thirties in good health.

The CDR3 DNA follows: TGTGCCAGCAGCGTAGCGGCGGGAGGCGGAGTAGATACGCAGTATTTT. The encoded protein is CASSVAAGGGVDTQYF. The rearrangement joins TRBV9 to TRBJ2-3, with TRBD2 identical over 8 bases. The germline gives CDR1 SGDLS, CDR2 YYNGEE. With 0 bases clipped from V and 5 bases from J, the junction kept 8 bases outside the gene matches. CDR3 length equals 16 residues.